These 24 T cell receptor beta chains came from one sample sequenced in a study of regulatory T cells in long-lasting Graves disease. In building TCR beta libraries, iRepertoire HTBI primers were used together with Arm-PCR of CDR3 regions. One entry per CDR3 protein results from TCRdb running MiXCR on the multiplex PCR reads. Of 350,000 to 500,000 distinct CDR3 sequences detected, 13% to 15% appear once; the ten largest clones hold 17%. The time point denotes: newly diagnosed GD, antithyroid drugs for less than 3 months. RNA isolated from PBMCs was used to make the TCR library. These records were also assigned to another study, of T cells in Graves' hyperthyroidism and ophthalmopathy.

This material consisted of peripheral blood mononuclear cells (PBMCs), taken at new diagnosis, from a patient treated with antithyroid drugs. The receptor set was obtained from a woman aged 50 to 60 with Graves disease.

In this sample, this clonotype turned up many times. The rearrangement joins TRBV29-1 to TRBJ2-3; TRBD2 is a possible D gene (6 bases). The CDR3 has 15 residues. Per germline, CDR1 SQVTM and CDR2 ANQGSEA. Trimming left V 4 bases short and J 1 base short, with 15 bases between. The CDR3 DNA is TGCAGCGTTGGGGACTTAGACCCCGGCACAGATACGCAGTATTTT. This sequence encodes CSVGDLDPGTDTQYF.

This clonotype was detected many times. The chain carries TRBV7-9 and TRBJ2-7, with D maybe TRBD2 (6 bases). The germline CDR1 and CDR2 sequences are SEHNR and FQNEAQ (reference sequence). The CDR3 contains 16 residues. V shed 3 bases and J shed 8 bases, with 23 bases lying between them. CDR3 region: CASSFGGRAGPVKQYF. In DNA, the CDR3 is TGTGCCAGCAGCTTTGGAGGTAGGGCGGGGCCCGTTAAGCAGTACTTC.

This clonotype was observed once. The chain uses TRBV19 and TRBJ2-1; 7 positions agree with TRBD2. Germline CDR1 is LNHDA and CDR2 is SQIVND (reference sequence). The CDR3 runs to 15 residues. Germline trimming cut 5 bases from V and 2 bases from J; bases unmatched to any gene: 6. CDR3 in DNA: TGTGCCAGTAGTCCCGGGGCGGGGGCCTACAATGAGCAGTTCTTC. Its protein product is CASSPGAGAYNEQFF.

The chain employs TRBV9 and TRBJ2-1; maybe TRBD1 (6 bases). CDR3 length: 16 amino acids. Deletions cut 0 bases from V and 3 bases from J, with 13 bases between. In germline, CDR1 is SGDLS, CDR2 YYNGEE. CDR3: CASSVEGVTGYNEQFF. As DNA, the CDR3 is TGTGCCAGCAGCGTAGAGGGTGTGACAGGCTACAATGAGCAGTTCTTC.

The sample holds many counts of this clonotype. The chain uses TRBV7-9 and TRBJ2-1, with 8 bases aligning to TRBD2. The CDR3 has 16 amino acids. The V gene end was trimmed by 4 bases and the J gene end by 5 bases; junction bases not matched to a gene: 10. Germline lookup yields CDR1 SEHNR and CDR2 FQNEAQ (reference sequence). CDR3 sequence: CASSSWGREVHNEQFF. Written as DNA, the CDR3 is TGTGCCAGCAGCTCCTGGGGGCGGGAGGTGCACAATGAGCAGTTCTTC.

In its sample, this clonotype was seen many times. J is TRBJ1-5 and V is TRBV12-3 or TRBV12-4; a possible D gene is TRBD1 (6 bases). Trimming removed 5 bases at V and 6 bases at J, with 20 bases between. This CDR3 has 16 residues. The chain's CDR3 is CASSPLSQGYLQPQHF. In DNA, the CDR3 is TGTGCCAGCAGTCCCCTTTCGCAGGGGTACCTTCAGCCCCAGCATTTT.

This clonotype was counted many times. This chain links TRBV6-5 with TRBJ2-2; 11 nucleotides align to TRBD2. The germline V gene has CDR1 MNHEY and CDR2 SVGAGI. The CDR3 length is 17 residues. V was pared by 3 bases and J by 4 bases, with 7 bases of the junction left unmatched. The CDR3 loop is CASSYFVTSGSTGELFF. As DNA, the CDR3 is TGTGCCAGCAGTTATTTTGTAACTAGCGGGAGCACCGGGGAGCTGTTTTTT.

The table lists this clonotype with a few counts. The chain joins TRBV5-4 to TRBJ2-3; 7 positions match TRBD2. The CDR3 sequence is 14 residues long. Germline assignment: CDR1 SGHNT and CDR2 YYREEE (reference sequence). With V trimmed by 4 bases and J by 4 bases, 6 bases remained unmatched. The CDR3 loop reads CASSPGGSADTQYF. DNA of the CDR3: TGTGCCAGCAGCCCCGGGGGGAGCGCAGATACGCAGTATTTT.

In the case of this clonotype: A much larger clone differs from this one at a single base, so this may be a read error. J is TRBJ2-1 and V is TRBV20-1; tentatively, D is TRBD2 (6 bases). Trimming removed 5 bases at V and 8 bases at J, with 22 bases between. The CDR3 contains 15 residues. Germline V lookup: CDR1 DFQATT, CDR2 SNEGSKA (reference sequence). This CDR3 is CSAPSGLICSDEQFF. The CDR3 nucleotides read TGCAGTGCTCCTAGTGGACTAATTTGCTCTGATGAGCAGTTCTTC.

The J gene is TRBJ2-3, the V gene TRBV5-4; either TRBD1 or TRBD2 may fit D (6 bases each). Germline CDR1 reads SGHNT; CDR2 reads YYREEE (reference sequence). V was trimmed by 7 bases and J by 6 bases, leaving 21 bases between them. This CDR3 has 15 amino acids. CDR3 loop: CASSLGGYEADTQYF. DNA for the CDR3: TGTGCCAGCTCCTTAGGGGGGTATGAGGCGGATACGCAGTATTTT.

The table lists this clonotype with many counts. The V gene is TRBV6-1, the J gene TRBJ2-3; perhaps TRBD2 as D (5 bases). The CDR3 covers 14 residues. Trimming removed 10 bases at V and 3 bases at J, with 17 bases between. Germline loops: CDR1 MNHNS, CDR2 SASEGT. The CDR3 loop is CATARAEATDTQYF. CDR3 nucleotides: TGTGCCACTGCAAGGGCGGAGGCTACAGATACGCAGTATTTT.

The J gene is TRBJ1-5, the V gene TRBV20-1; TRBD1 aligns across 10 bases. Germline V gene data show CDR1 as DFQATT and CDR2 as SNEGSKA (reference sequence). V lost 3 bases to trimming and J lost 1 base; unmatched junction nucleotides: 3. The CDR3 has 15 residues. In DNA form, the CDR3 reads TGCAGTGCTAGCCAGACAGGGGGCAGCAATCAGCCCCAGCATTTT. Translated, it gives CSASQTGGSNQPQHF.

This clonotype was found many times. The J gene is TRBJ2-5, the V gene TRBV29-1; possible D gene TRBD1, 5 bases. Trimming took 2 bases from V and 5 from J, leaving 15 bases between them. This CDR3 has 14 amino acids. In germline, CDR1 is SQVTM, CDR2 ANQGSEA. CDR3 in amino acids: CSVERGQGGETQYF. Written as DNA, the CDR3 is TGCAGCGTTGAAAGGGGTCAGGGTGGCGAGACCCAGTACTTC.

This chain uses TRBV14 with TRBJ1-6; possibly TRBD1 for D (5 bases). V shed 0 bases and J shed 4 bases, with 19 bases lying between them. The CDR3 contains 19 residues. Germline CDR1 SGHDN, CDR2 FVKESK. CDR3 coding DNA: TGTGCCAGCAGCCAAGAAAAGGGGCCGTACTGGCGGTATAATTCACCCCTCCACTTT. Its protein is CASSQEKGPYWRYNSPLHF.

Regarding this clonotype: It may be a read error: a sequence one base away is much more abundant. This chain connects TRBV20-1 to TRBJ2-7; D is tentatively TRBD1 or TRBD2 (6 bases each). With 3 bases removed from V and 2 bases from J, the gap between germline ends came to 14 bases. This CDR3 contains 14 residues. Germline V gene lookup returns CDR1 DFQATT and CDR2 SNEGSKA (reference sequence). CDR3 DNA sequence: TGCAGTGCTAGGGGGGCTAGCGCTACCTACGAGCAGTACTTC. As protein: CSARGASATYEQYF.

This clonotype appeared many times. The chain couples TRBV18 to TRBJ2-5; D unresolved. V was clipped by 2 bases and J by 1 base, with 11 bases between them. The CDR3 has 15 residues. The germline V gene encodes CDR1 KGHSH and CDR2 LQKENI. The CDR3 nucleotides read TGTGCCAGCTCACCAGGCCAGCCAATCCAAGAGACCCAGTACTTC. Its translation: CASSPGQPIQETQYF.

Ten or more counts support this clonotype. The chain couples TRBV7-9 to TRBJ1-1; tentative D call: TRBD1 (6 bases). This CDR3 is 16 amino acids long. With 3 bases removed from V and 7 bases from J, the gap between germline ends came to 21 bases. CDR1 and CDR2 from the germline V gene are SEHNR and FQNEAQ (reference sequence). CDR3 residues: CASSFAGLQGTVEAFF. Written as DNA, the CDR3 is TGTGCCAGCAGCTTTGCCGGCCTACAGGGTACCGTTGAAGCTTTCTTT.

This clonotype was picked up many times. The chain links TRBV5-6 to TRBJ2-4; 8 bases are shared with TRBD2. The germline CDR1 and CDR2 sequences are SGHDT and YYEEEE. This CDR3 is 16 amino acids long. V lost 2 bases and J lost 2; bases outside the gene matches: 6. CDR3: CASSFREGGTKNIQYF. The CDR3 DNA reads TGTGCCAGCAGCTTTCGGGAGGGAGGGACCAAAAACATTCAGTACTTC. Combining the CDR3 with reference TRBV5-6 and TRBJ2-4 gives the whole variable domain DAGVTQSPTHLIKTRGQQVTLRCSPKSGHDTVSWYQQALGQGPQFIFQYYEEEERQRGNFPDRFSGHQFPNYSSELNVNALLLGDSALYLCASSFREGGTKNIQYFGAGTRLSVL.

This clonotype showed up many times. The V call is TRBV5-6, the J call TRBJ2-1; D gene ambiguous. CDR1 is SGHDT, CDR2 YYEEEE, per germline. V was shortened by 5 bases and J by 5 bases, with 14 bases between the two germline ends. The CDR3 consists of 14 residues. The CDR3 loop reads CASRTGLGDNEQFF. CDR3 nucleotides: TGTGCCAGCAGAACTGGCCTTGGTGACAATGAGCAGTTCTTC.

There are many counts of this clonotype. The V gene is TRBV28, the J gene TRBJ2-7; weak D call: TRBD2 (5 bases). CDR3 length equals 13 residues. Germline lookup yields CDR1 MDHEN and CDR2 SYDVKM. Trimming left V 6 bases short and J 1 base short, with 10 bases between. This CDR3 is CASSSGDSYEQYF. Here the CDR3 DNA reads TGTGCCAGCAGCTCCGGGGATTCCTACGAGCAGTACTTC.

In its sample, this clonotype was seen many times. The chain couples TRBV5-1 to TRBJ1-3, with 8 bases aligning to TRBD1. V was clipped by 3 bases and J by 0 bases; unmatched bases: 8. The CDR3 runs to 17 residues. Germline assignment: CDR1 SGHRS and CDR2 YFSETQ. CDR3 sequence reads: CASSSGLGTGSGNTIYF. The DNA of the CDR3 is TGCGCCAGCAGCTCTGGGCTGGGGACAGGCTCTGGAAACACCATATATTTT.

This clonotype occurred many times. The V call is TRBV29-1, the J call TRBJ2-1, with D perhaps TRBD1 (6 bases). Germline lookup yields CDR1 SQVTM and CDR2 ANQGSEA. Trimming removed 6 bases from V and 5 bases from J, with 17 bases in between. CDR3 length equals 14 residues. The CDR3 loop reads CSVSPIRGHNEQFF. The CDR3 DNA reads as TGCAGCGTCTCCCCCATCAGGGGCCACAATGAGCAGTTCTTC.

This clonotype has a count of ten or more. The chain has TRBV7-3 and TRBJ2-3; D is unresolved. The V gene lost 2 bases and the J gene lost 0 bases, with 12 bases spanning the gap. The germline V gene has CDR1 SGHTA and CDR2 FQGTGA. This CDR3 contains 16 residues. The CDR3 nucleotides read TGTGCCAGCAGCTTATGTTGCGGCTCTAGCACAGATACGCAGTATTTT. It is translated as CASSLCCGSSTDTQYF.

V gene TRBV30 combines with J gene TRBJ2-7; D call uncertain. CDR1 and CDR2 (germline): GTSNPN, SVGIG (reference sequence). This CDR3 region has 10 residues. V was pared by 5 bases and J by 2 bases, with 4 bases between. This chain's CDR3 is CAWGTYEQYF. The CDR3 DNA is TGTGCCTGGGGGACCTACGAGCAGTACTTC.